This T cell receptor (beta chain) is from a study of T cell clusters in autoimmune cytopenias. Findings and caveats of the study: A dominant lymphoma-associated repertoire apparently masked the cluster-lack signature in secondary cytopenia versus chronic lymphocytic leukemia. TRB repertoire shifts in secondary cytopenia and chronic lymphocytic leukemia mostly reflected lymphoma, not autoimmunity. Functional roles of the in silico T cell clusters still await experimental validation.

TRB was amplified from roughly 270 ng of peripheral blood genomic DNA per sample. One tube held mixed TRB-A and TRB-B primer pools for touch-down PCR. TCRdb reprocessed the multiplex PCR reads, keeping one entry per CDR3 protein, no DNA. The sample holds roughly 8,200 distinct CDR3 sequences. Details on this clonotype: The antigen is undetermined.

The sequenced material came from peripheral blood. This sequence originates from a human donor with an autoimmune cytopenia or autoimmune hepatitis (not recorded which).

The CDR3 here is CASSQIAQGGQEKLFF. The V and J genes are TRBV19 and TRBJ1-4; the D call from TCRdb, TRBD1, cannot be confirmed without DNA. CDR3 length equals 16 residues. The V gene's germline CDR1 is LNHDA and CDR2 SQIVND (reference sequence).